This T cell receptor beta chain was sequenced in a study of cytomegalovirus exposure and HLA in healthy donors (dated by TCRdb to the late 2010s). With regard to the full study: According to an earlier analysis of 450 to 650 of the donors, roughly 180 million T cells yielded some 120 million unique TCR beta sequences and approximately 300 Gb of sequence data. Approximately 330 gigabases of sequencing data and roughly 81 million unique TCR sequences made up an early release that covered several hundred HLA-typed donors. Of the 398 genotyped donors, approximately 82% fell in the genetic ancestry cluster associated with self-reported Caucasian donors. The study aimed to test whether signatures of past pathogen exposure could be identified by cataloging public T cell receptors. The T cell repertoires of about 700 subjects were profiled by immunosequencing and related to cytomegalovirus serostatus. Besides the first cohort of approximately 670 subjects, a separate validation cohort made up of 120 different subjects was used. To predict cytomegalovirus infection status, the study brought together high-throughput TCR immunosequencing, statistical association of individual TCRs with disease status, and machine learning. A later analysis re-analyzed previously published TCR beta repertoires from 666 donors and added high-resolution HLA genotyping to study TCR occurrence patterns. Rather than using new phenotypic data, the later analysis identified candidate immune exposures from TCR beta sequences and from how often those sequences occurred across donors. An earlier analysis of fewer than 700 of the donors applied high-throughput TCR beta sequencing to assess whether each TCR beta V gene segment acted as functional or pseudogenic. Donor age, sex, ethnicity and CMV serostatus were compiled alongside the repertoire data. Genome-wide SNP genotypes for about 55% of the roughly 670 donors were used in a later genetic analysis, which treated that subset as a discovery cohort. All discovery cohort repertoires had been generated on a single sequencing platform. HLA typing included class I and class II loci at four-digit resolution. The number of donors typed differed by locus, with 629-630 for A, B, C, DRB1 and DQB1, 522 for DQA1, over 600 for DPA1, and approximately 470 for DPB1. About 5 DR-DQ haplotypes were handled as single units for association and clustering, since linkage in the cohort was strong. On average, 235,054 unique TCR beta nucleotide sequences were sequenced per donor among fewer than 500 genotyped donors of the cohort, with roughly 18% of those sequences being non-productive.

The paper as a whole reports these results and caveats: A group of highly shared sequence variants was considered likely to be a technical artifact of the sequencing pipeline. Several of the top co-occurrence clusters appeared to be linked to parvovirus B19, influenza, CMV and Epstein-Barr virus, according to a later analysis. Because some donors lacked HLA typing at each locus, the association tests relied only on the typed subset. A later analysis found that TCR association rates varied across HLA loci, with DRB1 alleles showing the most associated TCRs and HLA-C alleles the fewest. For the cohort, immune exposure information was limited to CMV serostatus. Assigning TCR associations to individual alleles was difficult when HLA alleles, especially DR and DQ, strongly co-occurred. In both the original and validation cohorts, the classifier was reported to diagnose cytomegalovirus status with high specificity and sensitivity. A later analysis found that most CMV-associated TCR beta chains appeared HLA-restricted, with HLA associations seemingly driven largely by CMV exposure. According to the authors, the approach could potentially be generalized to other disease states and immunological phenotypes. Sequencing depth was assumed to be roughly uniform across donors in the presence/absence analyses, though that assumption may not hold. Correlated functional status among segregating V segments might be attributable to linkage disequilibrium, but an unknown experimental factor could not be ruled out. In this cohort, only TCR beta chains were sequenced, and detectable features were limited by the absence of alpha or paired-chain data. Compared with equally common non-associated chains, HLA-associated TCR beta chains in a later analysis were more clonally expanded and had lower generation probabilities. In an earlier analysis of roughly 500 of the donors, most TCR beta V segments appeared in productive rearrangements about 90% or about 30% of the time, broadly matching IMGT annotations. While some public TCRs were present in many individuals, most TCR sequences turned up only very rarely across donors. In a later genetic analysis, fewer N-insertions in productive TCRs were reported among donors in an Asian-associated ancestry cluster than the roughly 670-donor mean. Because counts were too low, around 18 rarely observed V segments, including chromosome 9 orphons, were left out of the earlier analysis of a few hundred of the donors. A total of some 180 TCR beta chains were listed by the study as associated with cytomegalovirus. Because the 87-base-pair reads could not distinguish some IMGT-functional V segments, including TRBV6-2 and TRBV6-3, those segments were excluded. In a later analysis, some 17,000 TCR beta sequences were associated with specific HLA alleles at a false discovery rate of 0.05. V-gene and J-gene trimming of TCR beta chains was associated with a missense DCLRE1C variant in a later genetic analysis, and the association was replicated in an independent cohort. In vitro tests confirmed that a few of the cytomegalovirus-associated TCR beta chains recognize cytomegalovirus antigens. A further reported finding was that TCR beta sequences accurately predicted the HLA-A and HLA-B alleles for most subjects in the first cohort.

Of note for this clone: The antigen it recognizes is unknown. Nothing much larger sits one base from this clone, and base qualities are not available.

The library was produced with the immunoSEQ multiplex PCR assay. The multiplex PCR relied on a mix of 60 forward primers for TCR Vbeta segments and 13 reverse primers for TCR Jbeta segments. The CDR3 region of rearranged TCR beta genes was amplified from genomic DNA with a multiplex PCR assay. Amplified TCR beta libraries were sequenced as 87-base-pair reads on the Illumina HiSeq System. As for how the authors treated the data: In a later analysis, tens of millions of unique TCR beta chains were counted across the 650 to 700 repertoires, and roughly 9.9 million of these chains were shared by at least two donors. Raw reads were error-corrected and collapsed into unique sequences with a nearest-neighbor algorithm that merged closely related sequences to remove PCR and sequencing errors. V, D and J gene segments were assigned by aligning CDR3 sequences to IMGT reference sequences. For a sequence to be retained, a match of at least six nucleotides to both a V gene segment and a J gene segment was required. Rearrangements were called productive when the CDR3 lacked stop codons and stayed in frame with V and J; all others were non-productive. CDR3 was defined by IMGT convention, running from the second conserved V-encoded cysteine to the conserved J-encoded phenylalanine. The earlier analysis of fewer than 750 of the donors excluded sequences that lacked an unambiguous match to a single V gene segment. An earlier analysis of 587 of the donors classified V segments as functional when productive rearrangements were above 56.7% and as segregating when the standard deviation between donors was above 5%. A statistical classification framework was built for diagnosing cytomegalovirus status from the catalog of TCR beta chain sequences. V and J gene assignment, in a later analysis, came from comparing TCR nucleotide sequences with IMGT/GENE-DB human TR gene sequences. The TCRdist pipeline was used in a later analysis to assign CDR3 sequences and most-parsimonious VDJ recombination scenarios. In a later analysis, each TCR beta chain was defined by its CDR3 amino acid sequence together with its V-gene family, and reads lacking a unique V-gene family were excluded. A later analysis removed roughly 590 highly shared, low-generation-probability nucleotide sequences to deal with suspected cross-contamination and a sequencing artifact. In a later analysis, a clonal expansion index was calculated for each public chain from normalized within-repertoire ranks of inferred template counts. In a later analysis, generation probabilities were computed with a VDJ recombination model fitted to out-of-frame rearrangements, and the resulting probabilities were checked against IGoR. Hypergeometric tests were used in a later analysis to score TCR-TCR, TCR-HLA and TCR-CMV co-occurrence, with a repertoire-size bias correction applied to the TCR pairs. In a later analysis, false discovery rates were estimated by permuting HLA or CMV assignments 20 times. In a later analysis, co-occurring TCRs were grouped using DBSCAN, with TCRdist sequence similarity added in when clustering inside HLA-allele-positive subsets. Co-occurrence clustering excluded repertoires with fewer than 30,000 or more than 120,000 public chains, plus five with anomalous nucleotide sharing. Sourced from immuneACCESS, this table was stored by TCRdb with only in-frame sequences that have V and J called. A share of the clones is absent; for the studies checked, an unresolved V gene accounts for under half, and the remainder has no known explanation. For V, J and clone size, that table is used; D and trimming come from the DNA. Across this sample there are roughly 100,000 clones, with approximately 80% seen only once. The ten most abundant clones make up roughly 0.71% of the sample.

From the cysteine through the phenylalanine, the CDR3 covers 14 amino acids. Only the CDR3 DNA stays, 42 bases, in frame from base 1. The CDR1 and CDR2 encoded by the germline V gene are SGHRS and YFSETQ. Trimming takes 1 base off V and 5 bases off J; junction bases not matched to a gene: 5. The cohort was made up of hundreds of healthy bone marrow donors. At the time of sampling, every cohort member was nominally healthy, though immune exposures that went unrecorded were likely present. The donor tested CMV seronegative, placing the donor among the approximately 360 seronegative members of the cohort. Every donor gave a peripheral blood sample, and the peripheral blood mononuclear cells from that sample were used for TCR beta sequencing. The Qiagen DNeasy Blood Extraction Kit was used to extract genomic DNA from the blood cell samples.

Sequencing used PBMCs. The clonotype was recovered from a woman aged 55-75 years in good health and CMV-seronegative. Here the chain combines TRBV5-1 and TRBJ2-5; 7 middle bases align to TRBD1. The CDR3 loop reads CASSLITRGETQYF. The bases are TGCGCCAGCAGCTTGATTACCAGGGGGGAGACCCAGTACTTC.